The next 12 T cell receptor beta chains were all read from a single sample in a study of monozygotic twins with inflammatory bowel disease. TCRdb reprocessed the 5' RACE reads and stores each CDR3 protein as one record, lacking DNA. The sample's table shows approximately 40,000 distinct CDR3 sequences. Sequences were obtained from blood. The receptors stem from a human donor with ulcerative colitis or Crohn's disease, or a healthy co-twin of an affected twin (not recorded which).

The chain has TRBV30 and TRBJ2-1. Looked up from germline, CDR1 is GTSNPN and CDR2 is SVGIG (reference sequence). The CDR3 totals 11 residues. Here the CDR3 reads CAFTPTLGQFF.

The J gene is TRBJ1-1, the V gene TRBV28. This CDR3 region has 15 residues. Germline loops: CDR1 MDHEN, CDR2 SYDVKM. The CDR3 here is CASSLVGGRVTEAFF. Drawing the rest from reference TRBV28 and TRBJ1-1, the complete variable domain is DVKVTQSSRYLVKRTGEKVFLECVQDMDHENMFWYRQDPGLGLRLIYFSYDVKMKEKGDIPEGYSVSREKKERFSLILESASTNQTSMYLCASSLVGGRVTEAFFGQGTRLTVV.

The J gene is TRBJ1-2, the V gene TRBV7-9. The CDR3 runs 12 residues. Germline V gives CDR1 SEHNR, CDR2 FQNEAQ (reference sequence). The CDR3 loop is CASTDTNYGYTF.

The chain uses TRBV5-1 and TRBJ2-1. Germline CDR1 SGHRS, CDR2 YFSETQ. CDR3 length: 15 residues. The CDR3 protein is CASSLNALRNNEQFF.

CDR3 in amino acids: CSARDSDYTTDTQYF. This chain uses TRBV20-1 with TRBJ2-3; TCRdb's assignment of TRBD2 cannot be checked, as there is no DNA. CDR1 is DFQATT and CDR2 is SNEGSKA in the germline V gene (reference sequence). The CDR3 has 15 residues.

The CDR3 sequence is CASSHLGQVNQPQHF. The chain has TRBV18 and TRBJ1-5; lacking DNA, the TRBD1 call made by TCRdb goes unchecked. The CDR3 consists of 15 residues. Germline V lookup: CDR1 KGHSH, CDR2 LQKENI.

The chain combines TRBV12-3 or TRBV12-4 with TRBJ1-2. This CDR3 is 11 amino acids long. The CDR3 sequence: CASGLGYGYTF.

The chain employs TRBV7-7 and TRBJ1-5. Looked up from germline, CDR1 is SSHAT and CDR2 is FNYEAQ (reference sequence). The CDR3 runs 13 residues. The CDR3 spells CASSPSVNQPQHF.

This rearrangement joins TRBV6-6 to TRBJ2-7; TCRdb picks TRBD2, but there is no DNA to check that call. The CDR3 extends over 12 amino acids. The germline V gene encodes CDR1 MNHNY and CDR2 SVGAGI (reference sequence). This chain's CDR3 is CASSKTSNEQYF.

The V and J genes are TRBV30 and TRBJ2-2. The CDR3 consists of 14 residues. The V gene's germline CDR1 is GTSNPN and CDR2 SVGIG (reference sequence). The chain's CDR3 is CAWSVVLNTGELFF.

The chain is built from TRBV6-5 and TRBJ2-2. CDR1 is MNHEY, CDR2 SVGAGI, per germline. This CDR3 contains 14 residues. The CDR3 is CASSYTDAIGELFF.

The chain uses TRBV7-2 and TRBJ2-5. The CDR3 contains 15 residues. Germline-derived CDR1 and CDR2 are SGHTA and FQGNSA. CDR3 amino acids: CASSFSTSYQETQYF.